Here is one T cell receptor beta chain with its context. The antigen remains undetermined. The ends were cut back, 6 bases at V and 7 bases at J, with 13 bases in the middle. The CDR3 runs to 13 residues. Germline values: CDR1 MDHEN, CDR2 SYDVKM. Libraries were prepared by immunoSEQ multiplex PCR; TCRdb keeps only in-frame clonotypes and omits some of them. The profile covers fewer than 1 million clones, with 90% to 97% appearing a single time and approximately 0.2% taken by the ten largest. This sample stems from a study of shared clonotypes between healthy human individuals. In the study overall: Every donor yielded three CD4 naive, three CD4 memory, two CD8 naive and one CD8 memory plate.

The naive CD8 fraction comprised CD45RO-negative cells positively selected for CCR7 and excluded terminally differentiated effector memory CD45RA+ cells. Study-wide findings and caveats: Rarefaction showed that sequencing of sorted subsets was incomplete (despite large depth). Generation probabilities of non-shared clonotypes were lower (relative to those shared by all four donors). About 5% was the fraction of naive CD4 clonotypes found shared across four donors.

The rearrangement joins TRBV28 to TRBJ2-1; no clear D. The TCR was taken from a young man in good health. What was sequenced was naive CD8+ T cells sorted from blood. CDR3 in amino acids: CASRPNLYNEQFF. The CDR3 nucleotides read TGTGCCAGCAGACCAAATCTTTATAATGAGCAGTTCTTC.